This TCR beta chain was sequenced for a study of patients and donors after allogeneic stem cell transplantation (dated by TCRdb to the early 2020s). Library preparation employed RT-PCR. The sequencer listed for this sample is NextSeq 550. TCRdb trimmed the raw reads at Q25, called clones with MiXCR and kept productive beta chains. Every distinct CDR3 protein forms one entry, paired with its most common genes and DNA. The sample profile shows approximately 61,000 distinct CDR3 sequences; roughly 14% of them were found once. The top ten clonotypes cover approximately 33% of the sample. Reading from cysteine to phenylalanine, the CDR3 counts 12 amino acids. Only the CDR3 region is kept as DNA, spanning 36 bases read in frame from base 1. CDR1 and CDR2 were assigned from the germline V gene as SGHRS and YFSETQ. As to this clonotype: Its antigen remains unidentified. At one boundary the junction diverges from the germline segment, which might be a read error.

What was sequenced was blood, either unsorted or a sorted T cell fraction (not recorded which). The clonotype comes from a human donor who was either an allogeneic HSCT recipient or a stem cell or donor lymphocyte infusion donor (not recorded which). It is not recorded whose cells these are; they may come from a transplant donor. The sequence is built from TRBV5-1 and TRBJ2-1, with the D gene call left open. The CDR3 corresponds to CASSPRYSEQFF. Here is the DNA: TGCGCCAGCAGCCCGAGGTACAGTGAGCAGTTCTTC.